This T cell receptor (beta chain) stems from a study of cytomegalovirus exposure and HLA in healthy donors. V dropped 0 bases and J dropped 0 bases, with 6 bases sitting between them. This CDR3 contains 16 residues. Germline lookup yields CDR1 MNHEY and CDR2 SVGAGI. Findings and caveats of the study: As a later analysis revealed, most CMV-associated TCR beta chains appeared HLA-restricted. An analysis done earlier found most TCR beta V segments productive about 90% or about 30% of the time.

A remark on this clone: Antigen specificity is unknown.

The PCR was carried out with 60 Vbeta primers and 13 Jbeta primers. TCRdb's table, derived via immunoSEQ multiplex PCR, lists solely in-frame clones and lacks some. The sample has around 98,000 clones, approximately 70% seen once; the top ten hold 2% to 2.5%. The TCR comes from a man in his fifties or sixties in good health and CMV-seronegative. Specimen: PBMCs. The V gene is TRBV6-5, the J gene TRBJ1-6, with D hard to call. This CDR3 reads CASSYSRISYNSPLHF. Here the CDR3 DNA reads TGTGCCAGCAGTTACTCCAGGATCTCCTATAATTCACCCCTCCACTTT.